This TCR beta chain came from a study of response to subunit inactivated influenza vaccine. TCRdb passed the RT-PCR reads through MiXCR, listing each CDR3 protein once. Of about 570,000 distinct CDR3 sequences in the sample, 11% were seen once. Germline V gene data show CDR1 as LGHNA and CDR2 as YNFKEQ. The CDR3 loop spans 15 amino acids. J lost 4 bases, V lost 4 bases, and 5 bases had no gene match. The sample was also linked to a second study, of T cells expressing NK-cell markers. As reported in that work: It was by 5'RACE template switching with UMIs that TCR beta cDNA was made. Beta-chain profiling covered CD3+CD56+NKG2C+, CD3+CD56+NKG2C- and CD3+CD56-NKG2C+ sorted subsets. Dominant NKG2C+ clonotype frequencies of about 1.0-8% of CD8+ T cells were measured in 5 or 6 donors. These clonotypes, the leaders elsewhere, also led the CD3+CD56-NKG2C+ fraction in a few donors. Whether expanded NKG2C+ T cell clones recognized HCMV stayed uncertain.

The V gene is TRBV4-2, the J gene TRBJ2-5, with 11 bases matching TRBD2. The specimen comprised PBMCs from blood, sampled on the day of vaccination. This receptor was obtained from a man aged 50 to 60 who received an inactivated influenza vaccine. CDR3: CASSRSGGAPETQYF. DNA for the CDR3: TGTGCCAGCAGCCGTAGCGGGGGGGCCCCAGAGACCCAGTACTTC.